This TCR beta chain came from a study of response to subunit inactivated influenza vaccine. General study findings and limits: Authors suggested seasonal influenza vaccinations each recruit few new T cells.

MiXCR, run by TCRdb on the RT-PCR reads, gives a single entry per CDR3 protein. The profile shows hundreds of thousands of distinct CDR3 sequences, less than 20% of them singletons. V trimming: 0 bases; J trimming: 4 bases; junction bases outside the gene matches: 11. The CDR3 is 17 residues long. Germline assignment: CDR1 DFQATT and CDR2 SNEGSKA (reference sequence). This clonotype was observed a handful of times. What it binds is unknown. The receptor's source is a man aged 50 to 59 who received an inactivated influenza vaccine. The sequences come from PBMCs from blood, collected about 12 days after vaccination. The chain combines TRBV20-1 with TRBJ2-3; 9 nucleotides agree with TRBD2. CDR3 nucleotides: TGCAGTGCTAGAGATAAACGGCGGGGGGGCCTTCCAGATACGCAGTATTTT. Encoded protein: CSARDKRRGGLPDTQYF.